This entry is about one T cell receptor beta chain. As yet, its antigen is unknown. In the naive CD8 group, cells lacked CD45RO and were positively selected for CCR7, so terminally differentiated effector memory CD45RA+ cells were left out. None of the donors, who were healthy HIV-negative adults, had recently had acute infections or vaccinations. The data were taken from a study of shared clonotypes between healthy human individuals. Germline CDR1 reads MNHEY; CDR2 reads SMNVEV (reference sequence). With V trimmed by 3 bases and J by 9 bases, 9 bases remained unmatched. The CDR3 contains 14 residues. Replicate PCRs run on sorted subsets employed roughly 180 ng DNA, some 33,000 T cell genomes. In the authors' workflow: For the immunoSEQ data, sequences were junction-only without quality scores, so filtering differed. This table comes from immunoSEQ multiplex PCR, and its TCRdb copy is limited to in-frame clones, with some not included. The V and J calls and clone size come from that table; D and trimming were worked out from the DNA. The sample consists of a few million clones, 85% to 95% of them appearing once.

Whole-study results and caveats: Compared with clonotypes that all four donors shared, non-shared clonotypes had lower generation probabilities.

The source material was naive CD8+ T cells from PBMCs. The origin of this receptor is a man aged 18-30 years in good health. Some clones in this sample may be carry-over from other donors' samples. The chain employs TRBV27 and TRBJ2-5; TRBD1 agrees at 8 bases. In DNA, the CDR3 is TGTGCCAGCAGTTTGGACAGGGCCGCCGGGGCCCAGTACTTC. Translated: CASSLDRAAGAQYF.